The 26 T cell receptor beta chains listed next were all sequenced from one sample in a study of OX40 agonist ivuxolimab in advanced cancers. Produced via immunoSEQ multiplex PCR; TCRdb's table is partial and in-frame only. The data show roughly 56,000 clones, around nine tenths seen once. The material was CD4+ or CD8+ T cells sorted from blood, obtained in a trial of the OX40 agonist ivuxolimab. These TCRs come from an adult with an advanced solid tumor such as melanoma, head and neck, liver or kidney cancer.

This chain joins TRBV21-1 and TRBJ1-5; no DNA check was done on the table's D call, TRBD1. TRBV21-1 is a pseudogene locus. The CDR3 extends over 13 amino acids. CDR3 region: CASKDRGNQPQHF. The CDR3 nucleotides read TGTGCCAGCAAGGACAGGGGCAATCAGCCCCAGCATTTT.

This clone appeared once. The rearrangement joins TRBV28 to TRBJ2-2; 8 bases agree with TRBD1. V was clipped by 6 bases and J by 0 bases; unmatched bases: 6. The CDR3 extends over 16 amino acids. Germline values: CDR1 MDHEN, CDR2 SYDVKM. The chain's CDR3 is CASSLDRAANTGELFF. For the CDR3, the DNA is TGTGCCAGCAGCCTGGACAGGGCCGCGAACACCGGGGAGCTGTTTTTT.

CDR3 amino acids: CAWNTESSYNEQFF. The CDR3 DNA reads as TGTGCCTGGAACACGGAGAGCTCCTACAATGAGCAGTTCTTC. The chain couples TRBV30 to TRBJ2-1; D gene unclear. The germline V gene encodes CDR1 GTSNPN and CDR2 SVGIG (reference sequence). The CDR3 extends over 14 amino acids. V shed 4 bases and J shed 0 bases, with 10 bases lying between them.

The chain joins TRBV19 to TRBJ2-1; 10 bases map to TRBD2. V was pared by 7 bases and J by 6 bases, with 3 bases of the junction left unmatched. CDR1 and CDR2 from the germline V gene are LNHDA and SQIVND (reference sequence). The CDR3 runs to 13 residues. In DNA form, the CDR3 reads TGTGCCAGTAAACTAGCGGGGTTCAATGAGCAGTTCTTC. As protein: CASKLAGFNEQFF.

V usage is TRBV2 and J usage is TRBJ2-1; 7 bases agree with TRBD2. J gave up 15 bases and V 4 bases, and 9 bases lay outside the gene matches. Per the germline V gene, CDR1 is SNHLY and CDR2 is FYNNEI. The CDR3 consists of 12 residues. In DNA form, the CDR3 reads TGTGCCAGCAGTGGACTAGCCAGGGTTCTGTTCTTC. Protein product: CASSGLARVLFF.

The chain recombines TRBV5-1 with TRBJ1-2; no clear D gene. CDR3 length: 14 amino acids. Trimming cost V 1 base and J 4 bases, with 11 bases left between them. The germline gives CDR1 SGHRS, CDR2 YFSETQ. The CDR3 sequence: CASSLNDKVYGYTF. The DNA of the CDR3 is TGCGCCAGCAGCTTGAACGACAAGGTCTATGGCTACACCTTC.

The chain uses TRBV30 and TRBJ2-1; 9 nucleotides align to TRBD2. The germline gives CDR1 GTSNPN, CDR2 SVGIG (reference sequence). The CDR3 runs 15 residues. Trimming removed 0 bases from V and 9 bases from J; junction bases left unmatched: 9. CDR3 coding DNA: TGTGCCTGGAGTGTGAGTAGCGGGAGTAGTAGTGAGCAGTTCTTC. Translation: CAWSVSSGSSSEQFF.

The V and J genes are TRBV27 and TRBJ2-7; the D gene is possibly TRBD2 (5 bases). The germline V gene has CDR1 MNHEY and CDR2 SMNVEV (reference sequence). The CDR3 consists of 11 residues. Trimming left V 5 bases short and J 4 bases short, with 6 bases between. CDR3 nucleotide sequence: TGTGCCAGCAGTCGAGGGTACGAGCAGTACTTC. Translating it yields CASSRGYEQYF.

This clone has more than one count but fewer than ten. The DNA is left out, because the CDR3 cannot be placed on it with certainty; the CDR3 is given as TCRdb lists it. The V gene is TRBV27, the J gene TRBJ2-5; the D segment call TRBD2 is taken from the table without a DNA check. The CDR3 sequence runs 12 residues, both termini included. Germline assignment: CDR1 MNHEY and CDR2 SMNVEV (reference sequence). The CDR3 sequence is CASSSSRETQYF.

This clone was observed a few times. The chain carries TRBV30 and TRBJ1-1; D not resolved. V was clipped by 1 base and J by 1 base, with 4 bases between them. From germline, CDR1 is GTSNPN and CDR2 SVGIG (reference sequence). CDR3 length: 12 residues. CDR3: CAWSETNTEAFF. As DNA, the CDR3 is TGTGCCTGGAGTGAGACGAACACTGAAGCTTTCTTT.

The J gene is TRBJ2-3, the V gene TRBV11-3, with 7 nucleotides matching TRBD2. The germline V gene has CDR1 SGHNT and CDR2 YENEEA. The CDR3 consists of 14 residues. The V gene end was trimmed by 0 bases and the J gene end by 10 bases; junction bases not matched to a gene: 7. The CDR3 sequence is CASSLESSGGAQYF. The CDR3 DNA follows: TGTGCCAGCAGCTTAGAATCTAGCGGCGGGGCGCAGTATTTT.

The CDR3 nucleotides read TGTGCCAGCAGGAATCCGGGACAGCCCTACGAGCAGTACTTC. Amino acids: CASRNPGQPYEQYF. The gene calls are TRBV5-4 and TRBJ2-5; 7 positions agree with TRBD1. The tail of the sequence fits TRBJ2-7 better, so the J call may be wrong. Germline V CDR1 and CDR2: SGHNT, YYREEE (reference sequence). The CDR3 is made up of 14 amino acids.

J is TRBJ2-3 and V is TRBV5-1; D call uncertain. The germline gives CDR1 SGHRS, CDR2 YFSETQ. The germline V and J ends were trimmed by 0 bases and 3 bases, with 5 bases remaining between them. The CDR3 has 13 residues. DNA for the CDR3: TGCGCCAGCAGCTTGGTTATTACAGATACGCAGTATTTT. It is translated as CASSLVITDTQYF.

The CDR3 protein is CASRIGSNQPQHF. CDR3 nucleotide sequence: TGTGCCAGCCGGATAGGCAGCAATCAGCCCCAGCATTTT. V usage is TRBV2 and J usage is TRBJ1-5; no clear D. This CDR3 is 13 amino acids long. V lost 8 bases and J lost 1, with 9 bases in between. Germline CDR1 and CDR2: SNHLY and FYNNEI.

A note on this clone: Compared with germline, one end of the junction differs, possibly owing to a read error. This chain links TRBV18 with TRBJ2-5, with D tentatively TRBD1 (6 bases). The CDR3 has 14 residues. Germline V gene sequence: CDR1 KGHSH, CDR2 LQKENI. For the CDR3, the DNA is TGTGCCAGCTCGCCACAGGGTAGGCAAGAGACCCAGTACTTC. Protein: CASSPQGRQETQYF. Using reference TRBV18 and TRBJ2-5 for the parts outside the CDR3, the full variable domain is NAGVMQNPRHLVRRRGQEARLRCSPMKGHSHVYWYRQLPEEGLKFMVYLQKENIIDESGMPKERFSAEFPKEGPSILRIQQVVRGDSAAYFCASSPQGRQETQYFGPGTRLLVL.

A few counts support this clone. The genes are TRBV5-1 and TRBJ2-3, with D possibly called TRBD1 or TRBD2 (6 bases each). Germline lookup yields CDR1 SGHRS and CDR2 YFSETQ. Trimming pared 4 bases from V and 2 bases from J, leaving 14 bases between. The CDR3 sequence is 15 residues long. This CDR3 reads CASSADGGPTDTQYF. Written as DNA, the CDR3 is TGCGCCAGCAGCGCGGATGGGGGGCCCACAGATACGCAGTATTTT.

V is TRBV6-5 and J is TRBJ2-3; no reliable D call. CDR3 length equals 12 residues. Germline V gene data show CDR1 as MNHEY and CDR2 as SVGAGI. Trimming took 4 bases from V and 11 from J, leaving 13 bases between them. The DNA of the CDR3 is TGTGCCAGCAGTTCCTCGACGGCCAGGCAGTATTTT. This encodes CASSSSTARQYF.

The table lists this clone with a count of one. The CDR3 bases are TGTGCCAGCAGCCAGTGGACACAGAACACCGGGGAGCTGTTTTTT. This sequence encodes CASSQWTQNTGELFF. The chain combines TRBV7-2 with TRBJ2-2, with a tentative D call TRBD1 (5 bases). Germline assignment: CDR1 SGHTA and CDR2 FQGNSA. V was clipped by 5 bases and J by 1 base, with 11 bases between them. The CDR3 runs to 15 residues.

This clone was observed once. The chain recombines TRBV12-5 with TRBJ2-5; no clear D. Deletions cut 2 bases from V and 2 bases from J, with 12 bases between. Germline CDR1 and CDR2: LGHNT and FRNRAP. The length of the CDR3 is 15 residues. CDR3 residues: CASGLLPNTQETQYF. The CDR3 nucleotides read TGTGCTAGTGGTTTGCTCCCGAATACGCAAGAGACCCAGTACTTC.

The chain employs TRBV15 and TRBJ2-1, with 9 nucleotides matching TRBD2. The CDR3 contains 17 residues. After removal of 0 bases from V and 9 bases from J, the junction contained 12 bases not matched to a gene. Germline-derived CDR1 and CDR2 are LNHNV and YYDKDF (reference sequence). The CDR3, as DNA: TGTGCCACCAGCAGAGAGGGAGGCGGGAGAGCGGGGGGTGAGCAGTTCTTC. Protein: CATSREGGGRAGGEQFF.

The chain is built from TRBV9 and TRBJ2-3; possibly TRBD1 for D (5 bases). The CDR3 has 12 residues. V was shortened by 1 base and J by 5 bases, with 5 bases between the two germline ends. CDR1 and CDR2 from the germline V gene are SGDLS and YYNGEE. CDR3 sequence: CASSVRGDTQYF. CDR3 DNA: TGTGCCAGCAGCGTAAGGGGAGATACGCAGTATTTT.

Only a few counts were recorded for this clone. The chain recombines TRBV5-6 with TRBJ2-1; 9 bases are shared with TRBD2. Germline CDR1 and CDR2: SGHDT and YYEEEE. The trim removed 4 bases at V and 4 bases at J, leaving 9 bases unmatched. The CDR3 runs to 16 residues. Here the CDR3 DNA reads TGTGCCAGCAGCCCACGACTAGCGGCCGATTACAATGAGCAGTTCTTC. Its translation is CASSPRLAADYNEQFF.

The V gene is TRBV15, the J gene TRBJ2-7; TRBD2 matches at 7 bases. With V trimmed by 3 bases and J by 3 bases, 5 bases remained unmatched. This CDR3 is 14 amino acids long. Germline assignment: CDR1 LNHNV and CDR2 YYDKDF (reference sequence). The CDR3 bases are TGTGCCACCAGCAGGGGGGGGACCAGCTACGAGCAGTACTTC. Its translation: CATSRGGTSYEQYF.

V and J are TRBV29-1 and TRBJ1-4; TRBD1 might be the D (5 bases). Trimming pared 1 base from V and 4 bases from J, leaving 7 bases between. CDR1 and CDR2 from the germline V gene are SQVTM and ANQGSEA. CDR3 length: 13 amino acids. The CDR3, as DNA: TGCAGCGTTGAAGGGGGCTTTAATGAAAAACTGTTTTTT. Encoded protein: CSVEGGFNEKLFF.

This chain links TRBV15 with TRBJ2-2; D perhaps matches TRBD2 (5 bases). This CDR3 region has 15 residues. Trimming shortened V by 3 bases and J by 3 bases, and 11 bases separated the two germline ends. Germline loops: CDR1 LNHNV, CDR2 YYDKDF (reference sequence). The CDR3 loop is CATSRDPEDTGELFF. The CDR3 DNA reads TGTGCCACCAGCAGGGACCCGGAGGACACCGGGGAGCTGTTTTTT.

In its sample, this clone was seen once. This chain connects TRBV9 to TRBJ2-3; D not certain. Between the trimmed V and J ends, which lost 0 bases and 5 bases, there was a span of 10 bases. The CDR3 length is 14 residues. Germline loops: CDR1 SGDLS, CDR2 YYNGEE. The CDR3 protein is CASSVEPVGDTQYF. The CDR3 DNA sequence: TGTGCCAGCAGCGTAGAGCCCGTGGGAGATACGCAGTATTTT.